The rows below give T cell receptor beta chains drawn from one sample of a study of cytomegalovirus exposure and HLA in healthy donors. Here immunoSEQ multiplex PCR was the method, and the copy in TCRdb shows in-frame clones only, minus some. The data include 45,000 to 60,000 clones; the top ten clones carry around 7.1%. The sequenced material came from PBMCs. The receptors here all came from a middle-aged woman in good health and CMV-seronegative. The CDR3 runs from the conserved cysteine through the conserved F or W. D genes are given only for firm matches.

len: 13; j_gene: TRBJ2-2; v_gene: TRBV28; d_gene: .; CDR3nt: TGTGCCAGCGGGGAGACGTGGCCCGGGGAGCTGTTTTTT; CDR3aa: CASGETWPGELFF
len: 15; j_gene: TRBJ2-7; v_gene: TRBV29-1; d_gene: TRBD1; CDR3nt: TGCAGCGTTGAAGTGGGACAGGGAATCGGAAACGAGCAGTACTTC; CDR3aa: CSVEVGQGIGNEQYF
len: 15; j_gene: TRBJ1-6; v_gene: TRBV28; d_gene: .; CDR3nt: TGTGCCAGCAGCCCCCCACAGGGACACGGTTCACCCCTCCACTTT; CDR3aa: CASSPPQGHGSPLHF
len: 16; j_gene: TRBJ2-7; v_gene: TRBV4-1; d_gene: TRBD1; CDR3nt: TGCGCCAGCAGCCAAAAGGGCCGGGACAGCGCCTACGAGCAGTACTTC; CDR3aa: CASSQKGRDSAYEQYF
len: 15; j_gene: TRBJ2-7; v_gene: TRBV9; d_gene: TRBD2; CDR3nt: TGTGCCAGCAGCGTGGGAGCGGGAATGGGCTACGAGCAGTACTTC; CDR3aa: CASSVGAGMGYEQYF
len: 16; j_gene: TRBJ2-1; v_gene: TRBV2; d_gene: .; CDR3nt: TGTGCCAGCAGTGAAAGGGGGCAGGGGGGTGGCAATGAGCAGTTCTTC; CDR3aa: CASSERGQGGGNEQFF
len: 19; j_gene: TRBJ1-4; v_gene: TRBV5-1; d_gene: TRBD1; CDR3nt: TGCGCCAGCAGCTTAGGGCTCACGGGACAGGGGGCAAATGATGAAAAACTGTTTTTT; CDR3aa: CASSLGLTGQGANDEKLFF
len: 15; j_gene: TRBJ2-7; v_gene: TRBV5-4; d_gene: .; CDR3nt: TGTGCCAGCAGCTTGGACCGGGGGAGCAACTACGAGCAGTACTTC; CDR3aa: CASSLDRGSNYEQYF
len: 19; j_gene: TRBJ2-7; v_gene: TRBV19; d_gene: .; CDR3nt: TGTGCCAGTAGACCGCAACACCGACTAGACACCAGGCCTCCCTACGAGCAGTACTTC; CDR3aa: CASRPQHRLDTRPPYEQYF
len: 15; j_gene: TRBJ2-7; v_gene: TRBV28; d_gene: TRBD1; CDR3nt: TGTGCCAGCAGTCCGGTGGGGACAGGGGCCTACGAGCAGTACTTC; CDR3aa: CASSPVGTGAYEQYF
len: 16; j_gene: TRBJ2-5; v_gene: TRBV18; d_gene: .; CDR3nt: TGTGCCAGCTCACCACTTCCGACACAGGGTGGAGAGACCCAGTACTTC; CDR3aa: CASSPLPTQGGETQYF
len: 15; j_gene: TRBJ2-3; v_gene: TRBV10-3; d_gene: .; CDR3nt: TGTGCCATCAGTTTGGGCCCTTCGGGGACAGATACGCAGTATTTT; CDR3aa: CAISLGPSGTDTQYF
len: 14; j_gene: TRBJ1-1; v_gene: TRBV5-6; d_gene: TRBD1; CDR3nt: TGTGCCAGCAGCTTGACAGGGGGCACCGCTGAAGCTTTCTTT; CDR3aa: CASSLTGGTAEAFF
len: 14; j_gene: TRBJ1-5; v_gene: TRBV27; d_gene: TRBD1; CDR3nt: TGTGCCAGCAGTACCCAGGGGGCTGGTCAGCCCCAGCATTTT; CDR3aa: CASSTQGAGQPQHF
len: 14; j_gene: TRBJ2-1; v_gene: TRBV7-3; d_gene: .; CDR3nt: TGTGCCAGCAGCTCAACGGCGGGCTCCAATGAGCAGTTCTTC; CDR3aa: CASSSTAGSNEQFF
len: 14; j_gene: TRBJ1-6; v_gene: TRBV5-1; d_gene: .; CDR3nt: TGCGCCAGCAGCTTGGCAGGGGATAATTCACCCCTCCACTTT; CDR3aa: CASSLAGDNSPLHF
len: 15; j_gene: TRBJ1-2; v_gene: TRBV5-1; d_gene: TRBD1; CDR3nt: TGCGCCAGCAGCTCGGGGGACAGGGGCAACTATGGCTACACCTTC; CDR3aa: CASSSGDRGNYGYTF
len: 11; j_gene: TRBJ2-7; v_gene: TRBV20-1; d_gene: .; CDR3nt: TGCAGTGCACGTACAACCTACGAGCAGTACTTC; CDR3aa: CSARTTYEQYF
len: 13; j_gene: TRBJ2-5; v_gene: TRBV19; d_gene: .; CDR3nt: TGTGCCAGTAGTCGGGACTCCGCAGAGACCCAGTACTTC; CDR3aa: CASSRDSAETQYF
len: 15; j_gene: TRBJ2-2; v_gene: TRBV5-1; d_gene: .; CDR3nt: TGCGCCAGCAGCAGGCCAGGGGCGAACACCGGGGAGCTGTTTTTT; CDR3aa: CASSRPGANTGELFF
len: 15; j_gene: TRBJ1-5; v_gene: TRBV27; d_gene: TRBD1; CDR3nt: TGTGCCAGCAGTTTTGGGACAGGGAACGATCAGCCCCAGCATTTT; CDR3aa: CASSFGTGNDQPQHF
len: 16; j_gene: TRBJ2-7; v_gene: TRBV28; d_gene: .; CDR3nt: TGTGCCAGCAGTTTGTCAGCAACTGGCAGGCCCTACGAGCAGTACTTC; CDR3aa: CASSLSATGRPYEQYF
len: 13; j_gene: TRBJ2-5; v_gene: TRBV6-5; d_gene: .; CDR3nt: TGTGCCAGCAGTTCCTACCGCGGGGAGACCCAGTACTTC; CDR3aa: CASSSYRGETQYF
len: 15; j_gene: TRBJ2-6; v_gene: TRBV9; d_gene: .; CDR3nt: TGTGCCAGCAGCGTAGTGGCAGGGTTTCCCAACGTCCTGACTTTC; CDR3aa: CASSVVAGFPNVLTF
len: 15; j_gene: TRBJ1-1; v_gene: TRBV5-4; d_gene: .; CDR3nt: TGTGCCAGCAGCTTGGGGGACGCCGGGGACACTGAAGATTTCTTT; CDR3aa: CASSLGDAGDTEDFF
len: 16; j_gene: TRBJ2-5; v_gene: TRBV28; d_gene: TRBD2; CDR3nt: TGTGCCAGCATTCCCTCTTTAGCGGGAGTGGGAGAGACCCAGTACTTC; CDR3aa: CASIPSLAGVGETQYF
len: 15; j_gene: TRBJ1-1; v_gene: TRBV5-6; d_gene: .; CDR3nt: TGTGCCAGCAGTGTTGGGGGGGCGTCTAATGCTGAAGCTTTCTTT; CDR3aa: CASSVGGASNAEAFF
len: 14; j_gene: TRBJ1-2; v_gene: TRBV18; d_gene: .; CDR3nt: TGTGCCAGCTCACCACCAGGGAGCTCATGGGGCTACACCTTC; CDR3aa: CASSPPGSSWGYTF
len: 11; j_gene: TRBJ1-2; v_gene: TRBV9; d_gene: .; CDR3nt: TGTGCCAGCAGCGGGACAACTGGCTACACCTTC; CDR3aa: CASSGTTGYTF
len: 12; j_gene: TRBJ2-7; v_gene: TRBV6-6; d_gene: TRBD1; CDR3nt: TGTGCCAGCAGCGGACAGGGTAACGAGCAGTACTTC; CDR3aa: CASSGQGNEQYF
len: 12; j_gene: TRBJ1-2; v_gene: TRBV19; d_gene: .; CDR3nt: TGTGCCAGTAGTCCTCCGGGGGATGGCTACACCTTC; CDR3aa: CASSPPGDGYTF
len: 14; j_gene: TRBJ2-7; v_gene: TRBV11-2; d_gene: TRBD2; CDR3nt: TGTGCCAGCAGCCCAACTAGCGGGACCTACGAGCAGTACTTC; CDR3aa: CASSPTSGTYEQYF
len: 16; j_gene: TRBJ1-3; v_gene: TRBV30; d_gene: TRBD1; CDR3nt: TGTGCCTGGACCGGGACAGGGCGTTTCTCTGGAAACACCATATATTTT; CDR3aa: CAWTGTGRFSGNTIYF
len: 11; j_gene: TRBJ1-2; v_gene: TRBV27; d_gene: .; CDR3nt: TGTGCCAGTGACAGGCGGTATGGCTACACCTTC; CDR3aa: CASDRRYGYTF
len: 13; j_gene: TRBJ1-2; v_gene: TRBV7-2; d_gene: .; CDR3nt: TGTGCCAGCAGCTTAGGTCAGGGAGGCGGCTACACCTTC; CDR3aa: CASSLGQGGGYTF
len: 14; j_gene: TRBJ2-7; v_gene: TRBV11-2; d_gene: .; CDR3nt: TGTGCCAGCAGCTTAGACTGGAGCGCCTACGAGCAGTACTTC; CDR3aa: CASSLDWSAYEQYF